The clone carrying this T cell receptor beta chain was picked up one time. This sample is drawn from a study of T-cell memory formation after mild COVID-19. Study overall: Each donor largely had its own TCR clusters.

V dropped 3 bases and J dropped 2; count of bases not matched to a gene: 4. The CDR3 is made up of 15 amino acids. Germline loops: CDR1 DFQATT, CDR2 SNEGSKA (reference sequence). Constant-segment primers served in 5'RACE that generated TCR alpha and TCR beta cDNA libraries bearing sample barcodes and UMIs. TCRdb re-called the 5' RACE reads with MiXCR, one entry per CDR3 protein. The table lists about 430,000 distinct CDR3 sequences, around 24% of them singletons. This sequence was found in an adult woman who had mild COVID-19 (a few samples of this study predate the infection). Cell type and time point are not known. What was sequenced was PBMCs or a T cell subset sorted from them (not recorded which). The V and J genes are TRBV20-1 and TRBJ2-3; 11 positions match TRBD2. The CDR3 region is CSARALAGATDTQYF. The CDR3 nucleotides are TGCAGTGCTAGGGCACTAGCGGGGGCCACAGATACGCAGTATTTT.